This entry describes one TCR beta chain. Its target is not known. Coverage ceases 3 residues before the CDR3 finishes, and the germline J gene fills in the end. Genomic DNA, averaging approximately 1,200 ng per sample, yielded TCR beta CDR3 via immunoSEQ. This table comes from immunoSEQ multiplex PCR, and its TCRdb copy is limited to in-frame clones, with some not included. The sample's table shows around 19,000 clones. The sample is drawn from a study of T cells in women clearing cervical HPV infection. Germline V gene sequence: CDR1 LNHDA, CDR2 SQIVND (reference sequence). The CDR3 loop spans 14 amino acids. Study-level points and caveats: Richness differences could reflect unmeasured T-cell content per sample.

The sequence derives from a woman aged 18 to 75 with a cervical HPV16 infection that either progressed to CIN3+ or cleared (not recorded which). Specimen: blood buffy coat. V and J are TRBV19 and TRBJ1-4; D not resolved. CDR3 DNA, as far as it was read: TGTGCCAGTAGTATGAAGGCGGATAATTCACCA. It codes for CASSMKADNSP. In full, the CDR3 is CASSMKADNSPLFF. Drawing the rest from reference TRBV19 and TRBJ1-4, the complete variable domain is DGGITQSPKYLFRKEGQNVTLSCEQNLNHDAMYWYRQDPGQGLRLIYYSQIVNDFQKGDIAEGYSVSREKKESFPLTVTSAQKNPTAFYLCASSMKADNSPLFFGSGTQLSVL.